The T cell receptor (beta chain) described here comes from a study of OX40 agonist ivuxolimab in advanced cancers. Study-level information: At doses from 0.01 to 10 mg/kg, patients were given intravenous ivuxolimab every 2 weeks. Earlier treatment with anti-PD-1, anti-PD-L1 or anti-CTLA-4 was permitted, and over 35% had received some.

Only in-frame clones appear in the TCRdb table, and some are missing; sequencing was by immunoSEQ multiplex PCR. The data hold 37,000 or so clones, with 70% to 90% observed a single time. At cycle 4 day 1, cycle 7 day 1, and baseline, blood was sampled. Sequenced here: CD4+ or CD8+ T cells sorted from blood, sampled in a trial of the OX40 agonist ivuxolimab. The receptor was isolated from an adult with an advanced solid tumor such as melanoma, head and neck, liver or kidney cancer.

The CDR3: CASSPLTGPFPGANVLTF. CDR3 sequence (DNA): TGTGCCAGCAGCCCTCTGACAGGGCCCTTTCCTGGGGCCAACGTCCTGACTTTC. V gene TRBV7-2 combines with J gene TRBJ2-6; the match to TRBD1 covers 7 bases. The CDR3 runs to 18 residues. Germline V gene lookup returns CDR1 SGHTA and CDR2 FQGNSA. V trimming: 5 bases; J trimming: 2 bases; junction bases outside the gene matches: 12.